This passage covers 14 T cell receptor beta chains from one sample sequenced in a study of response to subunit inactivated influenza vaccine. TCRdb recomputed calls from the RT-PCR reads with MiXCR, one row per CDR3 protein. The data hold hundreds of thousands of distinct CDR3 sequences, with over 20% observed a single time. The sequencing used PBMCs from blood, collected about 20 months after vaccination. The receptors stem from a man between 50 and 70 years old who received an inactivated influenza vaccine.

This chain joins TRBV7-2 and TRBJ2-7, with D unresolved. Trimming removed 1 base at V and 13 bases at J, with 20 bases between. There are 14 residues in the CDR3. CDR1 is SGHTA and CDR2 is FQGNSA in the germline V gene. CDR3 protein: CASSLEVTGPKVYF. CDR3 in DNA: TGTGCCAGCAGCTTAGAGGTCACCGGACCAAAGGTATACTTC.

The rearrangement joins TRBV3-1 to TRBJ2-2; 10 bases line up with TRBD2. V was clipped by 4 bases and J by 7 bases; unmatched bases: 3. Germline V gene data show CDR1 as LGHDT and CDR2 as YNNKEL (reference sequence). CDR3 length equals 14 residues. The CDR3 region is CASSLGLANGELFF. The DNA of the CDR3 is TGTGCCAGCAGCCTGGGACTAGCGAACGGGGAGCTGTTTTTT.

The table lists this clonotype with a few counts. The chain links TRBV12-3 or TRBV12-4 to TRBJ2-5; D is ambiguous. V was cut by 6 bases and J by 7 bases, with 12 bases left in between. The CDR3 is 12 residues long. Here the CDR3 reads CASSETPATQYF. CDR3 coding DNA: TGTGCCAGCAGCGAGACTCCGGCGACCCAGTACTTC.

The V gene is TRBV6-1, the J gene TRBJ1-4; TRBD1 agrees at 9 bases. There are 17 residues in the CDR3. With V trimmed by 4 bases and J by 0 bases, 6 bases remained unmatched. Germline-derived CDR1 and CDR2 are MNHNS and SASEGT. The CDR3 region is CASSAWGQGTTNEKLFF. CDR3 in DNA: TGTGCCAGCAGTGCATGGGGACAGGGAACAACTAATGAAAAACTGTTTTTT.

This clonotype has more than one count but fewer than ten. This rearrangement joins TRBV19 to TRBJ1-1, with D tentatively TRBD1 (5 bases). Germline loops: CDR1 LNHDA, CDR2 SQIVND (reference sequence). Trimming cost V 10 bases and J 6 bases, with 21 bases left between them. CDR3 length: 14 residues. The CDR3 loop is CATTSPPGRPEAFF. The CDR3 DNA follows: TGTGCCACTACCTCACCCCCAGGGCGCCCTGAAGCTTTCTTT.

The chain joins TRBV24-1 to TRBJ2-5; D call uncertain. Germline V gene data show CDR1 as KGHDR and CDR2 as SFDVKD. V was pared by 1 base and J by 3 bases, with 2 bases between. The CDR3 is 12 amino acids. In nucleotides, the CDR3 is TGTGCCACCAGTGATTTTGAAGAGACCCAGTACTTC. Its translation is CATSDFEETQYF.

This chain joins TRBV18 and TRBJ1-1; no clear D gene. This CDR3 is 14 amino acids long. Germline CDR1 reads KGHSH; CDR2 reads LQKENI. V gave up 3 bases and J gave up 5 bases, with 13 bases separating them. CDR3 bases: TGTGCCAGCTCACCCGCGGGAGTCAAGACTGAAGCTTTCTTT. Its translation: CASSPAGVKTEAFF.

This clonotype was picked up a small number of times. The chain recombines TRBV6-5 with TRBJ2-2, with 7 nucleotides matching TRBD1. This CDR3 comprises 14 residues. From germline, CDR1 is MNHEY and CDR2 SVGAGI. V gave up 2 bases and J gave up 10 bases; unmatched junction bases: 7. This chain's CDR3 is CASSYGTDFLELFF. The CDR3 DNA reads TGTGCCAGCAGTTACGGGACAGACTTTTTGGAGCTGTTTTTT.

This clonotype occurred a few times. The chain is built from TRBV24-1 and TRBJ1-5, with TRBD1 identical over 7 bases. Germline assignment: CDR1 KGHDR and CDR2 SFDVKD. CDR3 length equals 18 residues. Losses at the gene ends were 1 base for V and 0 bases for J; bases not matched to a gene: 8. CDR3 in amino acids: CATSDLGDRENSNQPQHF. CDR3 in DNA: TGTGCCACCAGTGATTTAGGAGACAGGGAAAATAGCAATCAGCCCCAGCATTTT.

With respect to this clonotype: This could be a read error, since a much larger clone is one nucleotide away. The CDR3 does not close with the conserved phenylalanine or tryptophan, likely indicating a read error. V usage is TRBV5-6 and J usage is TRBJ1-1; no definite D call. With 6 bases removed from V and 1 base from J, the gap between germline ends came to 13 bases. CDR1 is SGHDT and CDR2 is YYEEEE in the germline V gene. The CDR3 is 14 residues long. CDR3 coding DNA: TGTGCCAGCAATGTCAGGTGGAGGAACACTGAAGCTTTCTCT. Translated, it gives CASNVRWRNTEAFS.

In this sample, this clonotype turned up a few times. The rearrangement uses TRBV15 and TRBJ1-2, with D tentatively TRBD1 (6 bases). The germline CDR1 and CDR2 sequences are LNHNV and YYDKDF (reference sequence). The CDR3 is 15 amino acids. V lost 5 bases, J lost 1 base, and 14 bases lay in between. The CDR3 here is CATSASPGHNYGYTF. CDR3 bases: TGTGCCACCAGCGCCTCCCCGGGACATAACTATGGCTACACCTTC. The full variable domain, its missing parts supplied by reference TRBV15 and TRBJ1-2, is DAMVIQNPRYQVTQFGKPVTLSCSQTLNHNVMYWYQQKSSQAPKLLFHYYDKDFNNEADTPDNFQSRRPNTSFCFLDIRSPGLGDTAMYLCATSASPGHNYGYTFGSGTRLTVV.

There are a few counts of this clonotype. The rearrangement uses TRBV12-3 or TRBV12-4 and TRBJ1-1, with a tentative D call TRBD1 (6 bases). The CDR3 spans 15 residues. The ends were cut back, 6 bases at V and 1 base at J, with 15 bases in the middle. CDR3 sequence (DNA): TGTGCCAGCAGCCGAGGAGGGGGGGCGAACACTGAAGCTTTCTTT. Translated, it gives CASSRGGGANTEAFF.

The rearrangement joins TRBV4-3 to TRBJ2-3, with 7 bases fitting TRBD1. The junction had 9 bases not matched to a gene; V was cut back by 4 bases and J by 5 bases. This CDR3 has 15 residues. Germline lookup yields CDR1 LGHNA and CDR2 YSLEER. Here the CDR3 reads CASSLGDSRGDTQYF. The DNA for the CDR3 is TGCGCCAGCAGCCTGGGGGACAGTCGTGGAGATACGCAGTATTTT.

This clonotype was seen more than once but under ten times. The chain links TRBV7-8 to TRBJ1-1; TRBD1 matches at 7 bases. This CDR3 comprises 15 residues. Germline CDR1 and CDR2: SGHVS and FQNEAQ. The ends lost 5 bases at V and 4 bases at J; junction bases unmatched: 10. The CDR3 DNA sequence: TGTGCCAGCAGCAGATCCGGACAGGCGCGCACTGAAGCTTTCTTT. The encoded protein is CASSRSGQARTEAFF.